These 27 T cell receptor beta chains were all obtained from the same sample, sequenced in a study of cytomegalovirus exposure and HLA in healthy donors. PCR was performed using 60 Vbeta and 13 Jbeta primers. Sequencing was performed with immunoSEQ multiplex PCR; in TCRdb, only in-frame clones are kept and a portion is missing. Counted here are around 110,000 clones, 75% to 85% occurring once; the ten biggest clones make up approximately 4%. The sequencing sample was made of PBMCs. These receptor sequences come from a man aged 25-45 years in good health and CMV-seropositive.

This clone has a single count. The rearrangement uses TRBV11-2 and TRBJ2-7; tentatively, D is TRBD1 (5 bases). The CDR3 length is 14 residues. V gave up 2 bases and J gave up 1 base, with 9 bases separating them. Germline V gives CDR1 SGHAT, CDR2 FQNNGV. The CDR3 sequence is CASSLPRQSYEQYF. The CDR3 DNA reads TGTGCCAGCAGCTTACCACGACAGTCCTACGAGCAGTACTTC.

V is TRBV5-1 and J is TRBJ2-1; TRBD1 is a possible D gene (5 bases). Germline-derived CDR1 and CDR2 are SGHRS and YFSETQ. V was cut by 1 base and J by 4 bases, with 6 bases left in between. CDR3 length: 13 amino acids. CDR3 nucleotide sequence: TGCGCCAGCAGCTTGAACAGGTACAATGAGCAGTTCTTC. Translation: CASSLNRYNEQFF.

This clone was observed a handful of times. The same CDR3 is also encoded by other DNA sequences in this sample. The chain carries TRBV6-1 and TRBJ2-7; TRBD1 aligns across 9 bases. V lost 6 bases to trimming and J lost 3 bases; unmatched junction nucleotides: 3. This CDR3 has 13 amino acids. The germline CDR1 and CDR2 sequences are MNHNS and SASEGT. The CDR3 DNA is TGTGCCAGCAGGCCGGGACAGGGCTACGAGCAGTACTTC. This encodes CASRPGQGYEQYF.

This clone was recorded once. The V call is TRBV5-1, the J call TRBJ2-3; 11 bases match TRBD1. In germline, CDR1 is SGHRS, CDR2 YFSETQ. V shed 4 bases and J 4 bases; nucleotides not matched to a gene: 8. The CDR3 totals 16 residues. CDR3 nucleotide sequence: TGCGCCAGCAGCCAACTCCCGGGACAGGGGGCAGATACGCAGTATTTT. Translating gives CASSQLPGQGADTQYF.

The rearrangement links TRBV9 to TRBJ2-5; 8 bases match TRBD2. The CDR3 contains 16 residues. The V segment lost 0 bases and the J segment 0 bases; nucleotides outside the gene matches: 4. The germline CDR1 and CDR2 sequences are SGDLS and YYNGEE. The CDR3 is CASSVGPGGDQETQYF. DNA of the CDR3: TGTGCCAGCAGCGTAGGTCCCGGGGGGGACCAAGAGACCCAGTACTTC.

The chain links TRBV6-5 to TRBJ2-2; the D gene is possibly TRBD1 (6 bases). The CDR3 runs to 13 residues. The germline CDR1 and CDR2 sequences are MNHEY and SVGAGI. The germline V and J ends were trimmed by 7 bases and 1 base, with 7 bases remaining between them. The CDR3 loop reads CASKGGNTGELFF. The CDR3 DNA sequence: TGTGCCAGCAAAGGGGGGAACACCGGGGAGCTGTTTTTT.

The chain recombines TRBV5-8 with TRBJ2-1, with 8 nucleotides matching TRBD1. With V trimmed by 1 base and J by 4 bases, 4 bases remained unmatched. The CDR3 length is 15 residues. From germline, CDR1 is SGHTS and CDR2 YDEGEE. DNA of the CDR3: TGTGCCAGCAGCTTGCCGGACAGGGAATACAATGAGCAGTTCTTC. It yields the protein CASSLPDREYNEQFF.

The V gene is TRBV11-3, the J gene TRBJ2-3; 8 nucleotides agree with TRBD2. The V gene's germline CDR1 is SGHNT and CDR2 YENEEA. The CDR3 loop spans 15 amino acids. V lost 1 base, J lost 2 bases, and 2 bases stayed unmatched. The CDR3 here is CASSLGSGDTDTQYF. The CDR3 nucleotides read TGTGCCAGCAGCTTAGGTAGCGGGGACACAGATACGCAGTATTTT.

This clone occurred a few times. CDR3 in amino acids: CASSLEGPRGRVYEQYF. The CDR3 DNA reads as TGTGCCAGCAGCTTAGAGGGTCCCAGGGGGCGTGTGTACGAGCAGTACTTC. The rearrangement joins TRBV7-2 to TRBJ2-7; 8 bases agree with TRBD1. Germline CDR1 reads SGHTA; CDR2 reads FQGNSA. Trimming took 1 base from V and 4 from J; bases not matched to a gene: 12. This CDR3 has 17 residues.

The chain couples TRBV7-9 to TRBJ1-2, with D possibly matching TRBD1 (5 bases). Trimming stripped 1 base from V and 10 bases from J, with 10 bases between. The CDR3 is 12 amino acids. Germline V gene lookup returns CDR1 SEHNR and CDR2 FQNEAQ (reference sequence). The CDR3 nucleotides are TGTGCCAGCAGCTTAGGGACAAGAGACTACACCTTC. It translates to CASSLGTRDYTF. The whole variable domain, filled in from reference TRBV7-9 and TRBJ1-2, reads DTGVSQNPRHKITKRGQNVTFRCDPISEHNRLYWYRQTLGQGPEFLTYFQNEAQLEKSRLLSDRFSAERPKGSFSTLEIQRTEQGDSAMYLCASSLGTRDYTFGSGTRLTVV.

This chain links TRBV5-4 with TRBJ2-7, with D unresolved. V lost 2 bases to trimming and J lost 4 bases, with 13 bases between them. Germline assignment: CDR1 SGHNT and CDR2 YYREEE (reference sequence). The CDR3 length is 14 residues. CDR3 in DNA: TGTGCCAGCAGCTTCGTCGGTAATCGGTACGAGCAGTACTTC. It yields the protein CASSFVGNRYEQYF.

The V call is TRBV7-9, the J call TRBJ1-6; 9 nucleotides align to TRBD1. The V gene's germline CDR1 is SEHNR and CDR2 FQNEAQ (reference sequence). Losses at the gene ends were 1 base for V and 9 bases for J; bases not matched to a gene: 4. This CDR3 comprises 15 residues. The CDR3 spells CASSLGDRVGSPLHF. As DNA, the CDR3 is TGTGCCAGCAGCTTAGGGGACAGGGTTGGTTCACCCCTCCACTTT.

The J gene is TRBJ2-7, the V gene TRBV5-1; 14 nucleotides align to TRBD2. The CDR3 runs to 19 residues. V lost 2 bases, J lost 6 bases, and 16 bases stayed unmatched. The germline CDR1 and CDR2 sequences are SGHRS and YFSETQ. Here the CDR3 reads CASSFLTSGGAGPPGEQYF. CDR3 coding DNA: TGCGCCAGCAGCTTTTTGACTAGCGGGGGGGCCGGCCCTCCTGGCGAGCAGTACTTC.

The V call is TRBV2, the J call TRBJ2-1, with 11 nucleotides matching TRBD2. V shed 5 bases and J 8 bases; nucleotides not matched to a gene: 2. The CDR3 contains 13 residues. Germline lookup yields CDR1 SNHLY and CDR2 FYNNEI. The CDR3 DNA sequence: TGTGCCAGCAGTCTAGCGGGGGGATATGAGCAGTTCTTC. This sequence encodes CASSLAGGYEQFF. The variable domain in full, with the rest retrieved from reference TRBV2 and TRBJ2-1, is EPEVTQTPSHQVTQMGQEVILRCVPISNHLYFYWYRQILGQKVEFLVSFYNNEISEKSEIFDDQFSVERPDGSNFTLKIRSTKLEDSAMYFCASSLAGGYEQFFGPGTRLTVL.

This chain uses TRBV5-6 with TRBJ1-6, with D uncertain. The CDR3 contains 15 residues. Trimming shortened V by 1 base and J by 7 bases, and 12 bases separated the two germline ends. Germline CDR1 is SGHDT and CDR2 is YYEEEE. The CDR3, as DNA: TGTGCCAGCAGCTTGTTAGTGGGCCTAAATTCACCCCTCCACTTT. Amino acids: CASSLLVGLNSPLHF.

This chain joins TRBV5-1 and TRBJ2-7; 9 positions agree with TRBD1. V gave up 5 bases and J gave up 3 bases; unmatched junction bases: 6. Germline V gene data show CDR1 as SGHRS and CDR2 as YFSETQ. The CDR3 loop spans 14 amino acids. The DNA for the CDR3 is TGCGCCAGCAGTTACCGGGACAGGGACTACGAGCAGTACTTC. Protein: CASSYRDRDYEQYF.

This clone showed up just once. The rearrangement uses TRBV20-1 and TRBJ1-2, with D maybe TRBD1 (5 bases). Trimming cost V 8 bases and J 5 bases, with 12 bases left between them. This CDR3 contains 11 residues. The germline CDR1 and CDR2 sequences are DFQATT and SNEGSKA (reference sequence). The CDR3 nucleotides read TGCAGTTCCTGGGGGGGGTATGGCTACACCTTC. Protein product: CSSWGGYGYTF.

The chain combines TRBV7-3 with TRBJ2-1; D is uncertain. The CDR3 spans 12 residues. Per germline, CDR1 SGHTA and CDR2 FQGTGA. Between the trimmed V and J ends, which lost 3 bases and 4 bases, there was a span of 4 bases. CDR3 loop: CASSFQYNEQFF. The CDR3 DNA sequence: TGTGCCAGCAGCTTCCAGTACAATGAGCAGTTCTTC.

The DNA of the CDR3 is TGTGCCATCCAGACCGGGATCACCAAAGAGACCCAGTACTTC. Protein sequence: CAIQTGITKETQYF. The chain links TRBV25-1 to TRBJ2-5; D might be TRBD2 (5 bases). CDR3 length: 14 amino acids. Trimming removed 10 bases at V and 3 bases at J, with 18 bases between. The germline V gene has CDR1 MGHDK and CDR2 SYGVNS.

This chain joins TRBV5-6 and TRBJ1-2, with unresolved D. This CDR3 has 15 residues. V gave up 0 bases and J gave up 2 bases, with 11 bases separating them. Germline V gene sequence: CDR1 SGHDT, CDR2 YYEEEE. CDR3 sequence reads: CASSLDSLLNYGYTF. The CDR3 DNA sequence: TGTGCCAGCAGCTTGGACAGTCTCCTGAACTATGGCTACACCTTC.

This clone appeared once. The V gene is TRBV5-1, the J gene TRBJ2-7; maybe TRBD2 (6 bases). The CDR3 totals 14 residues. V lost 5 bases to trimming and J lost 6 bases, with 18 bases between them. CDR1 and CDR2 (germline): SGHRS, YFSETQ. CDR3 region: CASRFFSGASEQYF. Here the CDR3 DNA reads TGCGCCAGCAGATTCTTTTCGGGAGCCAGCGAGCAGTACTTC.

A word on this clone: A junction end diverges from the germline sequence, so it may reflect a read error. The gene calls are TRBV6-1 and TRBJ2-4; a weak D match, TRBD1 (7 bases). CDR3 length: 15 residues. Germline CDR1 MNHNS, CDR2 SASEGT. DNA of the CDR3: TGTGCCAGCAGTGAGCAGGGGGAGGACAAAAACAGTCAGTACTTC. Protein: CASSEQGEDKNSQYF.

The rearrangement links TRBV9 to TRBJ2-1; 13 nucleotides align to TRBD2. The CDR3 is 14 amino acids. From germline, CDR1 is SGDLS and CDR2 YYNGEE. V trimming: 3 bases; J trimming: 7 bases; junction bases outside the gene matches: 1. In nucleotides, the CDR3 is TGTGCCAGCAGCGGGGGACTAGCGGGGAATGAGCAGTTCTTC. Translation: CASSGGLAGNEQFF.

V gene TRBV9 combines with J gene TRBJ2-1, with D maybe TRBD2 (6 bases). Deletions cut 3 bases from V and 3 bases from J, with 16 bases between. The CDR3 has 16 residues. Germline-derived CDR1 and CDR2 are SGDLS and YYNGEE. CDR3 in DNA: TGTGCCAGCAGCGGTCCCCGGGACTCGCTCTACAATGAGCAGTTCTTC. Translating it yields CASSGPRDSLYNEQFF.

The rearrangement joins TRBV27 to TRBJ2-1; the match to TRBD2 covers 12 bases. CDR3 length equals 15 residues. From germline, CDR1 is MNHEY and CDR2 SMNVEV (reference sequence). With 5 bases clipped from V and 4 bases from J, the junction kept 3 bases outside the gene matches. The CDR3 is CASSLTSGGYNEQFF. As DNA, the CDR3 is TGTGCCAGCAGTCTTACTAGCGGGGGGTACAATGAGCAGTTCTTC.

Points on this clone: This CDR3 is also generated by other DNA sequences in the sample. The CDR3 loop is CATLPSLANYGYTF. CDR3 sequence (DNA): TGTGCCACCCTGCCCTCTTTAGCTAACTATGGCTACACCTTC. The chain carries TRBV19 and TRBJ1-2; D gene unclear. This CDR3 region has 14 residues. V lost 10 bases to trimming and J lost 0 bases, with 15 bases between them. Germline CDR1 LNHDA, CDR2 SQIVND (reference sequence).

This clone was observed a single time. The chain employs TRBV2 and TRBJ2-3; possible D gene TRBD1, 6 bases. Trimming pared 3 bases from V and 7 bases from J, leaving 14 bases between. Germline loops: CDR1 SNHLY, CDR2 FYNNEI. CDR3 length: 14 residues. The CDR3 bases are TGTGCCAGCAGTGACAGGGGTTTTCTATATACGCAGTATTTT. Translated, it gives CASSDRGFLYTQYF.